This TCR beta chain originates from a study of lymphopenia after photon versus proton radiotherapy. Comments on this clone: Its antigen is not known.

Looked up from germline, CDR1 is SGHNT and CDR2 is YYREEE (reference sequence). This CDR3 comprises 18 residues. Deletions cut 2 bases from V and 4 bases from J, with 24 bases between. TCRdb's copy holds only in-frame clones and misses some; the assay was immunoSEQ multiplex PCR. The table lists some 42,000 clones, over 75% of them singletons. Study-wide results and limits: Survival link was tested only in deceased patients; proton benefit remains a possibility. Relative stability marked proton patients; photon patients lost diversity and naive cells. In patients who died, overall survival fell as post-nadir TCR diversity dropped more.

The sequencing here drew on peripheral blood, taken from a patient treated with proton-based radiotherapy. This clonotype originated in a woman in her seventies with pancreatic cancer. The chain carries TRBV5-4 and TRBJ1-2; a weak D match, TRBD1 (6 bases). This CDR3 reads CASSFPQIGGGAGYGYTF. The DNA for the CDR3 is TGTGCCAGCAGCTTCCCCCAGATAGGTGGGGGCGCTGGCTATGGCTACACCTTC.